These 2 T cell receptor beta chains came from one sample sequenced in a study of high-grade serous ovarian cancer treatment subgroups. Here immunoSEQ multiplex PCR was the method, and the copy in TCRdb shows in-frame clones only, minus some. The repertoire holds several thousand clones, around 70% seen once, with about 30% in the top ten. Tumor tissue was taken before any definitive surgery or chemotherapy was given. The specimen was tumor tissue. The receptors shown here come from a human donor with high-grade serous ovarian cancer.

This chain uses TRBV5-6 with TRBJ2-7, with 7 bases identical to TRBD1. J gave up 0 bases and V 3 bases, and 3 bases lay outside the gene matches. Germline CDR1 SGHDT, CDR2 YYEEEE. The CDR3 length is 14 residues. For the CDR3, the DNA is TGTGCCAGCAGCTGGACAGGTTACTCCTACGAGCAGTACTTC. Translated, it gives CASSWTGYSYEQYF.

The chain employs TRBV28 and TRBJ2-1; no firm D call. The V end was cut by 5 bases, the J end by 7 bases, with 12 bases between. This CDR3 region has 13 residues. Germline V gives CDR1 MDHEN, CDR2 SYDVKM. For the CDR3, the DNA is TGTGCCAGCAGTCCCAGCCACGGGAATGAGCAGTTCTTC. It translates to CASSPSHGNEQFF.